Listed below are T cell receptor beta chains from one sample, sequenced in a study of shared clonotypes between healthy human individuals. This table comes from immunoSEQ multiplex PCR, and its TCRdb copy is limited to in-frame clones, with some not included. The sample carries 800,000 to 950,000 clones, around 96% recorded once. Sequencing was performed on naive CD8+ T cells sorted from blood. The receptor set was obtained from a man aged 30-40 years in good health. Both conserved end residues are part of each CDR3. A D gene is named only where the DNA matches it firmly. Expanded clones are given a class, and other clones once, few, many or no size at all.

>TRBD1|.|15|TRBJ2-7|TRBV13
CASSLPGQVMGEQYF
TGTGCCAGCAGCCTCCCGGGACAGGTGATGGGGGAGCAGTACTTC
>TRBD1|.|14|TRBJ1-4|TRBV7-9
CASRPGQGVEELFF
TGTGCCAGCAGGCCGGGACAGGGGGTAGAGGAACTGTTTTTT
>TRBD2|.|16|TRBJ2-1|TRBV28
CASNFKRPSGRWEQFF
TGTGCCAGCAACTTCAAAAGGCCTAGCGGGAGGTGGGAGCAGTTCTTC
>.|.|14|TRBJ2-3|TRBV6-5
CASSYPSSTDTQYF
TGTGCCAGCAGTTATCCTAGTAGCACAGATACGCAGTATTTT
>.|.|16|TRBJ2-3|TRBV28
CASSLGGSGATDTQYF
TGTGCCAGCAGTTTAGGGGGCAGCGGAGCCACAGATACGCAGTATTTT
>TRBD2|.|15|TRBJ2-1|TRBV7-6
CASSLFAGGPNEQFF
TGTGCCAGCAGCTTATTTGCGGGAGGGCCCAATGAGCAGTTCTTC
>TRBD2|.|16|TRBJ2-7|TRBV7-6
CASSLGTSGSFVEQYF
TGTGCCAGCAGCTTAGGGACTAGCGGGAGTTTCGTCGAGCAGTACTTC
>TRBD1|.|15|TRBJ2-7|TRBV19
CASKTGQGAGYEQYF
TGTGCCAGCAAGACGGGACAGGGGGCGGGTTACGAGCAGTACTTC
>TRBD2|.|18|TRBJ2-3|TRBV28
CASSRWGGRAEREDTQYF
TGTGCCAGCAGCAGATGGGGCGGGAGGGCCGAAAGGGAGGATACGCAGTATTTT
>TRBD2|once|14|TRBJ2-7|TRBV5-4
CASSAGLADYEQYF
TGTGCCAGCAGCGCCGGACTAGCGGACTACGAGCAGTACTTC
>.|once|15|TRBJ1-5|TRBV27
CASSLDGSSNQPQHF
TGTGCCAGCAGTCTCGACGGATCTAGCAATCAGCCCCAGCATTTT
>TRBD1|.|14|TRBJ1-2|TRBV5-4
CASSLTGGGYGYTF
TGTGCCAGCAGCTTAACAGGGGGTGGCTATGGCTACACCTTC
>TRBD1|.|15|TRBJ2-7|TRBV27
CASRPGQGPLYEQYF
TGTGCCAGCAGACCGGGACAGGGGCCCCTCTACGAGCAGTACTTC
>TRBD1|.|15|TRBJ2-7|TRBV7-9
CASSSRTGAPYEQYF
TGTGCCAGCAGCTCCCGGACAGGGGCCCCCTACGAGCAGTACTTC
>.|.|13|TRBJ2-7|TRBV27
CASSSGFGSEQYF
TGTGCCAGCAGCTCCGGATTCGGTAGCGAGCAGTACTTC
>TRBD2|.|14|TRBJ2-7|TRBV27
CASRSGLAVYEQYF
TGTGCCAGCAGGTCGGGACTAGCGGTGTACGAGCAGTACTTC
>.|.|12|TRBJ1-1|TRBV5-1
CASSLMETEAFF
TGCGCCAGCAGCCTCATGGAAACTGAAGCTTTCTTT
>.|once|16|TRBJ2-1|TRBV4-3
CASSQDWPSAHNEQFF
TGCGCCAGCAGCCAAGATTGGCCTAGCGCTCACAATGAGCAGTTCTTC
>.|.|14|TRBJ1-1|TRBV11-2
CASSLGGGNNEAFF
TGTGCCAGCAGCTTAGGAGGAGGAAACAATGAAGCTTTCTTT
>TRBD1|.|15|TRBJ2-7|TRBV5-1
CASSSSGTDLYEQYF
TGCGCCAGCAGCTCCTCCGGGACAGATCTTTACGAGCAGTACTTC
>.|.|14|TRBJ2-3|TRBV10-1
CASSELVDTDTQYF
TGCGCCAGCAGTGAGTTAGTGGATACAGATACGCAGTATTTT
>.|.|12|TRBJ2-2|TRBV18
CASSPPPGELFF
TGTGCCAGCTCACCACCGCCCGGGGAGCTGTTTTTT
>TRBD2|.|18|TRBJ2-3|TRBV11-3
CASSLGLLAGGPMDTQYF
TGTGCCAGCAGCTTAGGCCTTCTAGCGGGAGGGCCTATGGATACGCAGTATTTT
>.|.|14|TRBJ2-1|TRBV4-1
CASSQEGVYNEQFF
TGCGCCAGCAGCCAAGAGGGAGTCTACAATGAGCAGTTCTTC
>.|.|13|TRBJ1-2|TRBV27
CATRIGGGYGYTF
TGTGCCACACGAATTGGCGGGGGATATGGCTACACCTTC
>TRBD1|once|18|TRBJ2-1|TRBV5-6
CASSPYLSDRVRYNEQFF
TGTGCCAGCAGCCCCTATCTATCGGACAGGGTGAGGTACAATGAGCAGTTCTTC
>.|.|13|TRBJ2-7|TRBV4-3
CASSQGTGYEQYF
TGCGCCAGCAGCCAGGGTACAGGGTACGAGCAGTACTTC
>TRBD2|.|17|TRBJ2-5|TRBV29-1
CSVGVYPTSGRGETQYF
TGCAGCGTTGGGGTTTATCCGACTAGCGGGAGAGGAGAGACCCAGTACTTC
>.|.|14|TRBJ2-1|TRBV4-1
CASSQVTSRVEQFF
TGCGCCAGCAGCCAAGTTACCTCGAGAGTGGAGCAGTTCTTC
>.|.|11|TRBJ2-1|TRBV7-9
CASSFANEQFF
TGTGCCAGCAGCTTTGCCAATGAGCAGTTCTTC
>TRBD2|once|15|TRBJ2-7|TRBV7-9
CASTPLGLVIHEQYF
TGTGCCAGCACCCCCTTGGGACTAGTAATCCACGAGCAGTACTTC
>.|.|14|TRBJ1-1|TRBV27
CASRGGIEATEAFF
TGTGCCAGCAGGGGGGGGATCGAGGCCACTGAAGCTTTCTTT
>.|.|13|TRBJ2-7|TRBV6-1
CASSASFAYEQYF
TGTGCCAGCAGTGCCAGCTTCGCTTACGAGCAGTACTTC
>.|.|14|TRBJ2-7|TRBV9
CASSVADGLYEQYF
TGTGCCAGCAGCGTAGCTGACGGCCTCTACGAGCAGTACTTC
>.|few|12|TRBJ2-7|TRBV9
CASSANRDEQYF
TGTGCCAGCAGCGCGAACAGGGACGAGCAGTACTTC
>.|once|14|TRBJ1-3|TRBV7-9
CASSLGNSGNTIYF
TGTGCCAGCAGCTTAGGCAACTCTGGAAACACCATATATTTT
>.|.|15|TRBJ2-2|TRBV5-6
CASSLTPFSTGELFF
TGTGCCAGCAGCTTAACCCCCTTCTCCACCGGGGAGCTGTTTTTT
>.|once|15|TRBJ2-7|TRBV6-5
CASSYSSGLSYEQYF
TGTGCCAGCAGTTACTCTAGCGGCCTCTCCTACGAGCAGTACTTC
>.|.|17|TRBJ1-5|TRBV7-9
CASSLASVGGWNQPQHF
TGTGCCAGCAGCTTAGCGTCTGTCGGGGGGTGGAATCAGCCCCAGCATTTT
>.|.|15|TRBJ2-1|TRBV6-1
CASTSFSDPYNEQFF
TGTGCCAGCACCTCTTTTAGCGACCCATACAATGAGCAGTTCTTC
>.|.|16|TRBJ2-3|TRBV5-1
CASSFEASVSTDTQYF
TGCGCCAGCAGCTTTGAGGCGAGTGTAAGCACAGATACGCAGTATTTT
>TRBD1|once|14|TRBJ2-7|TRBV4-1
CASSHWTGGYEQYF
TGCGCCAGCAGCCACTGGACAGGGGGATACGAGCAGTACTTC
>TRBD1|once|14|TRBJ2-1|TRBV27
CASSPGQGLNEQFF
TGTGCCAGCAGTCCAGGACAGGGGCTCAATGAGCAGTTCTTC
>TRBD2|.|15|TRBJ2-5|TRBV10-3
CAISATSGTQETQYF
TGTGCCATCAGTGCAACTAGCGGTACCCAAGAGACCCAGTACTTC
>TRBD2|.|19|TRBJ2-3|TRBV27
CASSLRLPGLAGVTDTQYF
TGTGCCAGCAGTCTAAGACTACCGGGACTAGCGGGAGTCACAGATACGCAGTATTTT
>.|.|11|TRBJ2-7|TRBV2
CASRDSYEQYF
TGTGCCAGCAGAGACTCCTACGAGCAGTACTTC
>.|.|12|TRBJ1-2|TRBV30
CAWYRAVDGYTF
TGTGCCTGGTACCGCGCTGTGGATGGCTACACCTTC
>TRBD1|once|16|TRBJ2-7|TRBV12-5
CASGLEPTGTGYEQYF
TGTGCTAGTGGTTTGGAACCCACCGGGACAGGCTACGAGCAGTACTTC
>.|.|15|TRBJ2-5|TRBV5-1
CASSLESHSQETQYF
TGCGCCAGCAGCTTGGAATCCCATTCCCAAGAGACCCAGTACTTC
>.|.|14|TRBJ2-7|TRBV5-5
CASSLGAETYEQYF
TGTGCCAGCAGCTTGGGAGCGGAAACCTACGAGCAGTACTTC
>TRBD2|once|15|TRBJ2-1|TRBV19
CASSIGLASYNEQFF
TGTGCCAGTAGTATAGGACTAGCTTCCTACAATGAGCAGTTCTTC
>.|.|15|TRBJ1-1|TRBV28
CASSSATGWRTEAFF
TGTGCCAGCAGTTCCGCGACAGGCTGGCGGACTGAAGCTTTCTTT
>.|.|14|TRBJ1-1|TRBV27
CASSLLGVNTEAFF
TGTGCCAGCAGTTTATTGGGGGTAAACACTGAAGCTTTCTTT
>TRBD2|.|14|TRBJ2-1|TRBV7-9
CASRGTISYNEQFF
TGTGCCAGCAGAGGGACTATCTCCTACAATGAGCAGTTCTTC
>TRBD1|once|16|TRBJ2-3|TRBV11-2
CASSLGARTGYDTQYF
TGTGCCAGCAGCTTAGGGGCGAGGACAGGGTACGATACGCAGTATTTT
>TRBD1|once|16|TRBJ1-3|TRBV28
CASSSDDRVRGNTIYF
TGTGCCAGCAGTTCTGACGACAGGGTTAGGGGAAACACCATATATTTT
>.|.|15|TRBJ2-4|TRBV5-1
CASSLGVGAKNIQYF
TGCGCCAGCAGCTTGGGGGTCGGGGCCAAAAACATTCAGTACTTC
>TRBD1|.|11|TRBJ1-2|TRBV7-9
CASSFGQAYTF
TGTGCCAGCAGCTTCGGACAGGCCTACACCTTC
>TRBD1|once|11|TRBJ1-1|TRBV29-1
CSVNPGQAVFF
TGCAGCGTAAATCCAGGACAGGCCGTTTTCTTT
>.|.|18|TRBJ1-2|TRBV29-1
CSVLPTLASSTSGYGYTF
TGCAGCGTCCTCCCGACACTTGCTTCGTCGACATCCGGCTATGGCTACACCTTC